The table lists the clone carrying this T cell receptor beta chain with a few counts. As yet, its antigen is unknown. There are 15 residues in the CDR3. Trimming shortened V by 3 bases and J by 14 bases, and 26 bases separated the two germline ends. Per germline, CDR1 DFQATT and CDR2 SNEGSKA (reference sequence). The source of the sample is a study of identical twins. Study-level points and caveats: Beta out-of-frame sequences displayed a weaker excess of sharing between twins. It was cross-sectional statistical analysis, not following the same donors, that the conclusions relied on.

TCRdb independently ran MiXCR on the 5' RACE reads; one entry per CDR3 protein. The table has fewer than 800,000 distinct CDR3 sequences, less than 9% seen once. The data also belong to a second study, concerning yellow fever vaccine responses in identical twins.

This rearrangement joins TRBV20-1 to TRBJ2-1, with a tentative D call TRBD2 (7 bases). The sequencing input was PBMCs. The clonotype was recovered from a woman under 30 in good health. The CDR3 DNA reads as TGCAGTGCTAGTGCATCCCCTTGGGGGGGCCAGTTGGAGTTCTTC. This sequence encodes CSASASPWGGQLEFF.